Included here is one T cell receptor (beta chain) sequence, with context. The antigen is not known. The sample is drawn from a study of cytotoxic CD8 clonotypes in ibrutinib-treated CLL. Study-level results: Sampling times (in sustained-remission versus progressing patients) were not the same.

Sequencing used immunoSEQ multiplex PCR; TCRdb keeps in-frame clones, though not all of them. The data hold approximately 150,000 clones, with 70% to 90% observed a single time. With V trimmed by 7 bases and J by 1 base, 5 bases remained unmatched. CDR3 length: 13 residues. Germline lookup yields CDR1 SQVTM and CDR2 ANQGSEA. The clonotype was recovered from a human donor with chronic lymphocytic leukemia. The chain joins TRBV29-1 to TRBJ1-1; 8 bases align to TRBD1. Sequenced here: PBMCs, sampled at disease progression, from a patient treated with ibrutinib. In DNA form, the CDR3 reads TGCAGCGCTGTGACAGGGGCGAACACTGAAGCTTTCTTT. Translated: CSAVTGANTEAFF. Drawing the rest from reference TRBV29-1 and TRBJ1-1, the complete variable domain is SAVISQKPSRDICQRGTSLTIQCQVDSQVTMMFWYRQQPGQSLTLIATANQGSEATYESGFVIDKFPISRPNLTFSTLTVSNMSPEDSSIYLCSAVTGANTEAFFGQGTRLTVV.